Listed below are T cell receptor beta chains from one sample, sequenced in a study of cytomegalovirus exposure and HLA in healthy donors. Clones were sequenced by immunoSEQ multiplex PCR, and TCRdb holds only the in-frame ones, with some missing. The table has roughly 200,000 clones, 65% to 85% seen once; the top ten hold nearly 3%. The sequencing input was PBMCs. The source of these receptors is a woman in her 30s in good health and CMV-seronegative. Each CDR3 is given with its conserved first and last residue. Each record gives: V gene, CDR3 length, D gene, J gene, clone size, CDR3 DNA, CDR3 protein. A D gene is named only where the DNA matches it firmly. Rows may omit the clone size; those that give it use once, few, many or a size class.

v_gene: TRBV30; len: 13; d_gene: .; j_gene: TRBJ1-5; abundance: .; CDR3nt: TGTGCCTGGAGTGTCAGAAATGATCAGCCCCAGCATTTT; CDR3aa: CAWSVRNDQPQHF
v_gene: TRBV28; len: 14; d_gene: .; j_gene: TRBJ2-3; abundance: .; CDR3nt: TGTGCCAGCAGCCTGGTGTCCAGGGGAGATACGCAGTATTTT; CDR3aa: CASSLVSRGDTQYF
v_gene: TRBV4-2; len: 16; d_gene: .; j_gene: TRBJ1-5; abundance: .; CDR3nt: TGTGCCAGCAGCCAAGAAAGGACATATAGCAATCAGCCCCAGCATTTT; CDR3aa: CASSQERTYSNQPQHF
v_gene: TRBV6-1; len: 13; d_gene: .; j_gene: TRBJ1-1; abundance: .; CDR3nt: TGTGCCAGCACCACGCAGTTGAACACTGAAGCTTTCTTT; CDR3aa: CASTTQLNTEAFF
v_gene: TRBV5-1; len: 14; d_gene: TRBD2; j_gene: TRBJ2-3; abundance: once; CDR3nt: TGCGCCAGCAGACTAGCGGGGGGTTCAGATACGCAGTATTTT; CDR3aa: CASRLAGGSDTQYF
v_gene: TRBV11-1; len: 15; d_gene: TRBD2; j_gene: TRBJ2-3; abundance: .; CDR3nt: TGTGCCAGCAGCTATACTAGCGGGAGGTCAGATACGCAGTATTTT; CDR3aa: CASSYTSGRSDTQYF
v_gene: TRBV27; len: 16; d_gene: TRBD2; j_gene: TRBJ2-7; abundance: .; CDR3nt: TGTGCCAGCAGTTTATCAGCGGGAGAAGCAAATTACGAGCAGTACTTC; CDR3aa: CASSLSAGEANYEQYF
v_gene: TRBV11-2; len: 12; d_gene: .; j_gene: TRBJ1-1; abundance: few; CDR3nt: TGTGCCAGCAGCCAAGCGAGCACTGAAGCTTTCTTT; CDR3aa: CASSQASTEAFF
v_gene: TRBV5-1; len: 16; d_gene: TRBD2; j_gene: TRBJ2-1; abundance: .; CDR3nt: TGCGCCAGCAGCCGGGATAGCGGGGGGGCCAGGGGTGAGCAGTTCTTC; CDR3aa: CASSRDSGGARGEQFF
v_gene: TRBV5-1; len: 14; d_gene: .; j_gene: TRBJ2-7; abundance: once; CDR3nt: TGCGCCAGCAGCTTCAACGCGATCTCCTACGAGCAGTACTTC; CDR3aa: CASSFNAISYEQYF
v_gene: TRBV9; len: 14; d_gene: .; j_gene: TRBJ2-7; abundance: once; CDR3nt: TGTGCCAGCAGCGTAGGGGCGGGAACGGGGGAGCAGTACTTC; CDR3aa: CASSVGAGTGEQYF
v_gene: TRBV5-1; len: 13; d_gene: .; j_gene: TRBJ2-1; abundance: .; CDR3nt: TGCGCCAGCAGCCTCACCGGAGGGACTGAGCAGTTCTTC; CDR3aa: CASSLTGGTEQFF
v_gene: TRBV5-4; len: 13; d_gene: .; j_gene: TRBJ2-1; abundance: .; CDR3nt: TGTGCCAGCAGCTTCGGGACCTACAATGAGCAGTTCTTC; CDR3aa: CASSFGTYNEQFF